The 26 T cell receptor beta chains listed next were all sequenced from one sample in a study of post-analysis software for immune sequencing data. The study, taken as a whole, reports: Roughly 5 TRBV segments occurring more often in patients than controls included TRBV5-6, TRBV5-1 and TRBV20-1.

These receptors are not linked to any known antigen. Prepared libraries of TCR beta cDNA carried unique molecular identifiers. A single record per CDR3 protein comes from TCRdb applying MiXCR to the PCR reads. This sample has around 700,000 distinct CDR3 sequences; 59% occur once, and the top ten carry 10% to 12%. The sample taken for sequencing was blood. The receptors here all came from a girl aged 2 to 9 with multiple sclerosis.

The V gene is TRBV4-2, the J gene TRBJ2-1; 8 bases map to TRBD1. The junction had 13 bases not matched to a gene; V was cut back by 0 bases and J by 6 bases. CDR3 length: 18 amino acids. Germline V lookup: CDR1 LGHNA, CDR2 YNFKEQ. The CDR3 here is CASSQENTLVGQGNEQFF. The CDR3 nucleotides are TGTGCCAGCAGCCAAGAAAATACCCTCGTAGGACAGGGCAATGAGCAGTTCTTC.

This clonotype has a handful of counts. The chain employs TRBV7-2 and TRBJ1-4, with TRBD1 matching 9 bases. The germline V gene encodes CDR1 SGHTA and CDR2 FQGNSA. With 6 bases clipped from V and 3 bases from J, the junction kept 8 bases outside the gene matches. This CDR3 spans 16 amino acids. The CDR3 loop reads CASSYTGGLSNEKLFF. The CDR3 bases are TGTGCCAGCAGTTACACAGGGGGCCTATCTAATGAAAAACTGTTTTTT.

The CDR3 protein is CASSRTADQPQHF. The CDR3 DNA reads as TGTGCCAGCAGCCGGACGGCCGATCAGCCCCAGCATTTT. The chain couples TRBV12-3 or TRBV12-4 to TRBJ1-5; D uncertain. This CDR3 comprises 13 residues. V lost 6 bases, J lost 5 bases, and 11 bases lay in between.

The J gene is TRBJ1-4, the V gene TRBV20-1; possible D gene TRBD1, 5 bases. V was shortened by 0 bases and J by 0 bases, with 20 bases between the two germline ends. CDR3 length equals 19 residues. Germline V gene sequence: CDR1 DFQATT, CDR2 SNEGSKA (reference sequence). CDR3 region: CSARDEEGPRIATNEKLFF. The CDR3 coding sequence is TGCAGTGCTAGAGATGAGGAGGGGCCGAGGATAGCAACTAATGAAAAACTGTTTTTT.

The V call is TRBV14, the J call TRBJ2-7, with TRBD1 matching over 8 bases. V lost 4 bases and J lost 1; bases outside the gene matches: 6. This CDR3 has 15 amino acids. The V gene's germline CDR1 is SGHDN and CDR2 FVKESK. CDR3 in amino acids: CASSPGRGPSYEQYF. The CDR3 coding sequence is TGTGCCAGCAGCCCCGGCAGGGGGCCGTCCTACGAGCAGTACTTC. Drawing the rest from reference TRBV14 and TRBJ2-7, the complete variable domain is EAGVTQFPSHSVIEKGQTVTLRCDPISGHDNLYWYRRVMGKEIKFLLHFVKESKQDESGMPNNRFLAERTGGTYSTLKVQPAELEDSGVYFCASSPGRGPSYEQYFGPGTRLTVT.

The chain carries TRBV7-8 and TRBJ2-3, with 10 nucleotides matching TRBD1. The V segment lost 4 bases and the J segment 2 bases; nucleotides outside the gene matches: 18. The CDR3 contains 20 residues. Germline CDR1 and CDR2: SGHVS and FQNEAQ. In DNA form, the CDR3 reads TGTGCCAGCAGCTGGCGGAAGGGACAGGGGCGGCGAACCTCCACAGATACGCAGTATTTT. Translation: CASSWRKGQGRRTSTDTQYF.

This chain joins TRBV6-2 or TRBV6-3 and TRBJ1-5; D is possibly TRBD1 (5 bases). The CDR3 length is 17 residues. Per the germline V gene, CDR1 is MNHEY and CDR2 is SVGEGT. V dropped 2 bases and J dropped 1 base, with 15 bases sitting between them. Here the CDR3 DNA reads TGTGCCAGCAGTTACGGGGGTGCAGGGCGCAGCAATCAGCCCCAGCATTTT. It translates to CASSYGGAGRSNQPQHF.

The chain links TRBV7-9 to TRBJ2-7; the match to TRBD2 covers 14 bases. Germline loops: CDR1 SEHNR, CDR2 FQNEAQ (reference sequence). The CDR3 totals 17 residues. Losses at the gene ends were 8 bases for V and 2 bases for J; bases not matched to a gene: 11. Here the CDR3 reads CASGEGTSGSRTYEQYF. The CDR3 DNA sequence: TGTGCCAGCGGCGAGGGGACTAGCGGGAGTCGGACCTACGAGCAGTACTTC. Complete variable domain (other parts from reference TRBV7-9 and TRBJ2-7): DTGVSQNPRHKITKRGQNVTFRCDPISEHNRLYWYRQTLGQGPEFLTYFQNEAQLEKSRLLSDRFSAERPKGSFSTLEIQRTEQGDSAMYLCASGEGTSGSRTYEQYFGPGTRLTVT.

This clonotype showed up just once. The CDR3 bases are TGCAGTGCTAGGAGTTGGGAACTAGCTGAGACAGATACGCAGTATTTT. Translated, it gives CSARSWELAETDTQYF. The genes are TRBV20-1 and TRBJ2-3; possibly TRBD2 for D (6 bases). Per germline, CDR1 DFQATT and CDR2 SNEGSKA (reference sequence). This CDR3 is built from 16 residues. The V end was cut by 3 bases, the J end by 3 bases, with 19 bases between.

There are a few counts of this clonotype. The germline gene is not matched at one end of the junction; a read error may be the cause. This sequence joins TRBV11-2 and TRBJ2-7; tentatively, D is TRBD1 (6 bases). The germline V gene has CDR1 SGHAT and CDR2 FQNNGV. This CDR3 has 12 amino acids. CDR3 amino acids: CASSSTGNEQYF. As DNA, the CDR3 is TGCGCCAGCAGCTCAACAGGGAACGAGCAGTACTTC.

The chain employs TRBV20-1 and TRBJ2-4; maybe TRBD2 (5 bases). The last part of the DNA fits TRBJ2-7 better; the J call may be wrong. The length of the CDR3 is 16 residues. Germline V gives CDR1 DFQATT, CDR2 SNEGSKA (reference sequence). In nucleotides, the CDR3 is TGCAGTGCTAGAGATGGTCACAAGCGGAGTACCTACGAGCAGTACTTC. It translates to CSARDGHKRSTYEQYF.

The chain couples TRBV5-1 to TRBJ2-7, with D uncertain. This CDR3 has 14 residues. The ends were cut back, 1 base at V and 2 bases at J, with 10 bases in the middle. Germline CDR1 reads SGHRS; CDR2 reads YFSETQ. The CDR3 spells CASSLRGRTYEQYF. CDR3 sequence (DNA): TGCGCCAGCAGCTTGCGTGGCAGAACCTACGAGCAGTACTTC.

The sample holds one count of this clonotype. V is TRBV5-5 and J is TRBJ2-3; D is uncertain. Trimming pared 1 base from V and 0 bases from J, leaving 9 bases between. Germline loops: CDR1 SGHKS, CDR2 YYEKEE (reference sequence). The CDR3 is made up of 15 amino acids. This CDR3 reads CASSLWQVSTDTQYF. CDR3 DNA sequence: TGTGCCAGCAGCTTGTGGCAGGTTAGCACAGATACGCAGTATTTT.

The chain joins TRBV29-1 to TRBJ2-1; 7 bases line up with TRBD2. The CDR3 extends over 15 amino acids. J was trimmed by 0 bases and V by 0 bases; bases with no gene match: 2. Germline lookup yields CDR1 SQVTM and CDR2 ANQGSEA. The CDR3 here is CSVEEGGSSYNEQFF. The CDR3 DNA sequence: TGCAGCGTTGAAGAGGGCGGGAGCTCCTACAATGAGCAGTTCTTC.

A few counts support this clonotype. V usage is TRBV7-2 and J usage is TRBJ2-7; D may be TRBD2 (5 bases). Germline values: CDR1 SGHTA, CDR2 FQGNSA. The CDR3 length is 15 residues. Trimming removed 2 bases at V and 0 bases at J, with 11 bases between. CDR3 nucleotides: TGTGCCAGCAGCTTAAGGACGGGAAGCTCCTACGAGCAGTACTTC. Translation gives CASSLRTGSSYEQYF.

The chain carries TRBV28 and TRBJ2-5, with 8 positions matching TRBD1. The CDR3 has 12 residues. V dropped 10 bases and J dropped 1; count of bases not matched to a gene: 2. Germline CDR1 and CDR2: MDHEN and SYDVKM. In DNA, the CDR3 is TGTGCCACGACAGGGGTCCAAGAGACCCAGTACTTC. Residues: CATTGVQETQYF.

To note about this clonotype: The junction and the germline gene differ at one end; a read error may be behind it. The chain combines TRBV6-4 with TRBJ2-1; 12 bases map to TRBD2. The CDR3 has 16 amino acids. The germline V gene has CDR1 MRHNA and CDR2 SNTAGT. CDR3 nucleotide sequence: TGTGTCAGCAGTGAGGATGGGACTAGCGGGTACAATGAGCAGTTCTTC. As protein: CVSSEDGTSGYNEQFF.

The chain joins TRBV7-2 to TRBJ2-3; unclear D gene. V dropped 2 bases and J dropped 2 bases, with 14 bases sitting between them. CDR1 SGHTA and CDR2 FQGNSA come from the germline V gene. CDR3 length: 16 amino acids. Here the CDR3 DNA reads TGTGCCAGCAGCTTATTCCCCGGCAGGACCACAGATACGCAGTATTTT. Translation: CASSLFPGRTTDTQYF.

The J gene is TRBJ2-3, the V gene TRBV28; the D gene could be TRBD1 or TRBD2 (5 bases each). Germline V gene sequence: CDR1 MDHEN, CDR2 SYDVKM. CDR3 length equals 16 residues. Trimming removed 6 bases from V and 1 base from J, with 17 bases in between. Written as DNA, the CDR3 is TGTGCCAGCAGCCTTACCGGGATAGGGGGCACAGATACGCAGTATTTT. Amino acid sequence: CASSLTGIGGTDTQYF.

This clonotype turned up a few times. This rearrangement joins TRBV12-3 or TRBV12-4 to TRBJ2-7; no definite D call. CDR3 length: 15 amino acids. V lost 3 bases and J 0 bases, leaving 12 bases between the germline ends. Here the CDR3 DNA reads TGTGCCAGCAGTTTTCATTCAGTTAGCTCCTACGAGCAGTACTTC. Amino acids: CASSFHSVSSYEQYF.

The V gene is TRBV6-2 or TRBV6-3, the J gene TRBJ2-7; TRBD1 matches 7 bases. The V gene's germline CDR1 is MNHEY and CDR2 SVGEGT. J gave up 4 bases and V 2 bases, and 5 bases lay outside the gene matches. This CDR3 is 14 amino acids long. The CDR3 DNA is TGTGCCAGCAGTTACAAGGGGGCGGAATACGAGCAGTACTTC. Protein sequence: CASSYKGAEYEQYF.

The chain has TRBV20-1 and TRBJ1-1, with D maybe TRBD1 (5 bases). This CDR3 spans 13 amino acids. Per germline, CDR1 DFQATT and CDR2 SNEGSKA (reference sequence). The V and J ends lost 6 bases and 1 base respectively, with 12 bases between them. The CDR3 is CSAPGRGNTEAFF. CDR3 in DNA: TGCAGTGCCCCTGGTAGGGGGAACACTGAAGCTTTCTTT.

V usage is TRBV10-2 and J usage is TRBJ2-1; the match to TRBD1 covers 10 bases. Unmatched junction bases numbered 6, after V lost 4 bases and J lost 9 bases. Germline CDR1 and CDR2: WSHSY and SAAADI. This CDR3 is built from 14 residues. The CDR3 nucleotides read TGCGCCAGCAGTGGGGGACAGGGGACTTTTGAGCAGTTCTTC. Protein product: CASSGGQGTFEQFF.

This chain connects TRBV11-2 to TRBJ2-5; 10 bases match TRBD2. Germline CDR1 is SGHAT and CDR2 is FQNNGV. The CDR3 contains 16 residues. Trimming removed 5 bases from V and 2 bases from J; junction bases left unmatched: 8. The CDR3 nucleotides read TGTGCCAGCAGCCCTTATAGCGGGGGGTTACAAGAGACCCAGTACTTC. This encodes CASSPYSGGLQETQYF.

The chain has TRBV20-1 and TRBJ2-1; 7 bases map to TRBD2. V lost 8 bases and J lost 3; bases outside the gene matches: 7. In germline, CDR1 is DFQATT, CDR2 SNEGSKA (reference sequence). The CDR3 runs to 13 residues. The CDR3 DNA sequence: TGCAGTTATGATAGCGGGCTCTACAATGAGCAGTTCTTC. Amino acids: CSYDSGLYNEQFF.

The count of this clonotype is one. This rearrangement joins TRBV20-1 to TRBJ2-7; D perhaps matches TRBD2 (5 bases). The CDR3 runs to 16 residues. Germline V gene data show CDR1 as DFQATT and CDR2 as SNEGSKA (reference sequence). With 3 bases removed from V and 2 bases from J, the gap between germline ends came to 20 bases. The CDR3 loop reads CSARYGVGVAAYEQYF. CDR3 in DNA: TGCAGTGCTAGGTATGGAGTCGGGGTAGCTGCCTACGAGCAGTACTTC.